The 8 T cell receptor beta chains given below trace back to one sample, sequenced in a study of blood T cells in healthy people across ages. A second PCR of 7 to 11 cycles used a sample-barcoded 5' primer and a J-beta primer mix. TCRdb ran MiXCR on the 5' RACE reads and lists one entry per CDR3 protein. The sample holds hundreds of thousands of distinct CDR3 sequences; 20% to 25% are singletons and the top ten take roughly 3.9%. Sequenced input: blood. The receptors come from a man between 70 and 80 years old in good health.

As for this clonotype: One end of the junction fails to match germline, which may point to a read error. The DNA of the CDR3 is TGCGCCAGCCGCTTCGGGAACCTAGATGAGACCCAGTACTTC. It yields the protein CASRFGNLDETQYF. The rearrangement uses TRBV5-1 and TRBJ2-5; tentatively, D is TRBD2 (5 bases). The germline CDR1 and CDR2 sequences are SGHRS and YFSETQ. This CDR3 has 14 residues. Supplemented by reference TRBV5-1 and TRBJ2-5, the full variable domain reads KAGVTQTPRYLIKTRGQQVTLSCSPISGHRSVSWYQQTPGQGLQFLFEYFSETQRNKGNFPGRFSGRQFSNSRSEMNVSTLELGDSALYLCASRFGNLDETQYFGPGTRLLVL.

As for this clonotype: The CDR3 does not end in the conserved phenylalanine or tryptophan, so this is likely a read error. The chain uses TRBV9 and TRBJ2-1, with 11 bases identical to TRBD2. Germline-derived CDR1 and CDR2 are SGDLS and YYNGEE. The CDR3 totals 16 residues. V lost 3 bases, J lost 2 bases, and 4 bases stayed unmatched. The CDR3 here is CASSETGLAAYNEQFL. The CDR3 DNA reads TGTGCCAGCAGCGAAACGGGACTAGCGGCCTACAATGAGCAGTTCCTC.

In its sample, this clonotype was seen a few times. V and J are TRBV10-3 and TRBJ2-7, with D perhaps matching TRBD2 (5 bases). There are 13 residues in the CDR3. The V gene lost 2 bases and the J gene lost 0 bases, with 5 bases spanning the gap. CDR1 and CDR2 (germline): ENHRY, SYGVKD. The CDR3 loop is CAISETSSYEQYF. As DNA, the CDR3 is TGTGCCATCAGTGAGACTAGCTCCTACGAGCAGTACTTC.

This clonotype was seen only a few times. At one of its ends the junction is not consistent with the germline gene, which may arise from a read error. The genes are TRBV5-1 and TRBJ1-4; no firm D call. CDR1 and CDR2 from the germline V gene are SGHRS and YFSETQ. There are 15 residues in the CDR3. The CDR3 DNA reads TGCGCCTGCAGCTTGACTGGCAGGTCCGATGAAAAACTGTTTTTT. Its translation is CACSLTGRSDEKLFF.

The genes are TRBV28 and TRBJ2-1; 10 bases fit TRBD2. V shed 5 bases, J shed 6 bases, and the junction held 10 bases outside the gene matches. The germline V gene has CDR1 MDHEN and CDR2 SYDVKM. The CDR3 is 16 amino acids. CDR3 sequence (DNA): TGTGCCAGCAGTCCACCACTAGCGGGAAGGGCCAATGAGCAGTTCTTC. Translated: CASSPPLAGRANEQFF.

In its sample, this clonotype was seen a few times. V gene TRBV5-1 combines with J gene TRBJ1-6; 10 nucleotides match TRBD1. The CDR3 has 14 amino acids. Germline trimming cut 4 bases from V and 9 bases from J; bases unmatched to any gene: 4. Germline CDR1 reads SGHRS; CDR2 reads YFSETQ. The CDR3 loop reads CASSRDRGGSPLHF. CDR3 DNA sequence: TGCGCCAGCAGCCGGGACAGGGGTGGTTCACCCCTCCACTTT.

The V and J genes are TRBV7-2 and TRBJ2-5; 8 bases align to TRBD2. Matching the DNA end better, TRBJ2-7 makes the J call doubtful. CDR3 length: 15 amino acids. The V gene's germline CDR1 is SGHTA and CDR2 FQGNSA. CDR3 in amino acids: CASSSRSSGSSEQYF. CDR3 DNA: TGTGCCAGCAGCTCCCGATCCAGCGGGAGCTCCGAGCAGTACTTC.

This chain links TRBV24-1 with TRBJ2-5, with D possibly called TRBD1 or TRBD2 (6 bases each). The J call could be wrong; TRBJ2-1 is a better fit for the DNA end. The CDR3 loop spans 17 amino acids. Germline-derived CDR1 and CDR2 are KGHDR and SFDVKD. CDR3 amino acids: CATSDFGGVMGYNEQFF. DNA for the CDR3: TGTGCCACCAGTGATTTCGGGGGCGTCATGGGCTACAATGAGCAGTTCTTC.